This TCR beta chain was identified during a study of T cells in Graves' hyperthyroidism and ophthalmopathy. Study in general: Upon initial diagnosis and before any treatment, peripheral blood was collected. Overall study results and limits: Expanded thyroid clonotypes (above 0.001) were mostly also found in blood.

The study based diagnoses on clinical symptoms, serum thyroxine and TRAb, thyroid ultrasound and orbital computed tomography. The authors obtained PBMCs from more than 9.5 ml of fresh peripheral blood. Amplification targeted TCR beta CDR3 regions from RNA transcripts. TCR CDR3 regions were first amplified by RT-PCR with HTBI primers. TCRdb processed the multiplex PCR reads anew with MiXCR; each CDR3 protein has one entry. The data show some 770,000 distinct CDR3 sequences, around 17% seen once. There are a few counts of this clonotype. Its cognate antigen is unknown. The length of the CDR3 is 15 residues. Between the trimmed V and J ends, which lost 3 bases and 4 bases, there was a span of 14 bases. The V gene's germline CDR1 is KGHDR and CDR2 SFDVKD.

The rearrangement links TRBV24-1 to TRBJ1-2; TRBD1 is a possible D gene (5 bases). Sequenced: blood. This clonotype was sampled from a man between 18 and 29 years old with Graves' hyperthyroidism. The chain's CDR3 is CATSDAPGRSYGYTF. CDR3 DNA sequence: TGTGCCACCAGTGATGCACCGGGACGGAGCTATGGCTACACCTTC.